This T cell receptor beta chain was captured in a study of identical twins. MiXCR, applied by TCRdb to the 5' RACE reads, yields one record per CDR3 protein. This sample has roughly 220,000 distinct CDR3 sequences, with 6.5% to 8% found just once. These data are also associated with another study on T cells expressing NK-cell markers.

The sequenced sample was CD8+ T cells sorted from blood. This sequence was found in a woman between 18 and 29 years old in good health.

As DNA, the CDR3 is TGTGCCAGCAGCTCCCCCCGAGGGGGAAAGGGCACAGATACGCAGTATTTT. This translates into CASSSPRGGKGTDTQYF. The chain uses TRBV13 and TRBJ2-3; D may be TRBD1 (6 bases). Germline V gene sequence: CDR1 PRHDT, CDR2 FYEKMQ (reference sequence). V shed 4 bases and J shed 1 base, with 18 bases lying between them. The CDR3 runs to 17 residues.